Given below is one T cell receptor beta chain in context. This sample stems from a study of radiotherapy plus CTLA-4 blockade in lung cancer. Libraries were prepared by immunoSEQ multiplex PCR; TCRdb keeps only in-frame clonotypes and omits some of them. The sample holds 30,000 to 45,000 clones, around 70% seen once. The CDR3 length is 14 residues. Per the germline V gene, CDR1 is SGHRS and CDR2 is YFSETQ. J lost 1 base, V lost 4 bases, and 3 bases had no gene match. J is TRBJ1-1 and V is TRBV5-1; the match to TRBD1 covers 8 bases. This specimen consisted of peripheral blood, obtained from a patient treated with radiotherapy plus ipilimumab. This sequence was found in a human donor with non-small cell lung cancer who had stable disease on radiotherapy plus ipilimumab. The CDR3 here is CASSGQGGNTEAFF. The CDR3 bases are TGCGCCAGCAGCGGACAGGGAGGGAACACTGAAGCTTTCTTT.